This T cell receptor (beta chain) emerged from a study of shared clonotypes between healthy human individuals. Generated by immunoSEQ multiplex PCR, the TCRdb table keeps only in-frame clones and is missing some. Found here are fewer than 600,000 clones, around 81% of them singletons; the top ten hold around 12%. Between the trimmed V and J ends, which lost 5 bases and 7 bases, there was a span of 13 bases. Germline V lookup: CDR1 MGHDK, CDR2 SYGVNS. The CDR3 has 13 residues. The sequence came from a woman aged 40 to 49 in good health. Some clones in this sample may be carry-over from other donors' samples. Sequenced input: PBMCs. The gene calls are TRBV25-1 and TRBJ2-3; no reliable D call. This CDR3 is CASSPSGLYTQYF. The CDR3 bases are TGTGCCAGCAGTCCTTCCGGGCTTTATACGCAGTATTTT.